This is a list of T cell receptor beta chains from one sample in a study of blood T cell repertoires in COVID-19. Assay used: immunoSEQ multiplex PCR; TCRdb lists only in-frame clones, some missing. The data hold roughly 73,000 clones, with around 90% observed a single time. The sample consisted of peripheral blood. All receptors derive from a man aged 50 or older with acute or convalescent COVID-19. Both conserved end residues are part of each CDR3. Each record gives: clone size, J gene, V gene, D gene, CDR3 protein, CDR3 DNA. The D gene is left open where the match is weak. For some rows the clone size is stated as once, few or many, or as a class when expanded; others skip it.

>once|TRBJ2-2|TRBV6-2/TRBV6-3|NA
CASSYQGHTGELFF
TGTGCCAGCAGTTATCAGGGGCACACCGGGGAGCTGTTTTTT
>NA|TRBJ2-7|TRBV5-5|TRBD2
CASSLGLAGHYEQYF
TGTGCCAGCAGCTTGGGACTAGCGGGACACTACGAGCAGTACTTC
>NA|TRBJ2-1|TRBV6-5|NA
CATESRSGVFDEQFF
TGTGCCACCGAGTCGAGATCGGGAGTATTCGATGAGCAGTTCTTC
>NA|TRBJ1-2|TRBV6-5|NA
CASSRRRGLDYGYTF
TGTGCCAGCAGTCGAAGGAGGGGTTTAGACTATGGCTACACCTTC
>NA|TRBJ2-3|TRBV2|TRBD2
CASNRERGGFSDTQYF
TGTGCCAGCAACAGAGAGCGGGGGGGTTTTAGTGATACGCAGTATTTT
>NA|TRBJ2-3|TRBV15|TRBD1
CATRRQGGIRDTQYF
TGTGCCACCCGTCGACAGGGTGGGATACGAGATACGCAGTATTTT
>NA|TRBJ1-5|TRBV5-8|NA
CASGRQVQPQHF
TGTGCCAGCGGAAGACAGGTGCAGCCCCAGCATTTT
>NA|TRBJ2-1|TRBV10-3|TRBD1
CAIGRDRGTLYNEQFF
TGTGCCATCGGCCGGGACAGGGGAACTCTTTACAATGAGCAGTTCTTC
>NA|TRBJ2-7|TRBV30|TRBD1
CAWRDRSYEQYF
TGTGCCTGGCGGGACAGGTCCTACGAGCAGTACTTC
>NA|TRBJ1-4|TRBV4-2|TRBD1
CASSQEGWTGGNEKLFF
TGTGCCAGCAGCCAAGAAGGTTGGACAGGGGGAAATGAAAAACTGTTTTTT
>NA|TRBJ2-3|TRBV12-3/TRBV12-4|NA
CASSFSSTDTQYF
TGTGCCAGCAGTTTTTCTAGCACAGATACGCAGTATTTT
>NA|TRBJ2-1|TRBV19|TRBD1
CASSRTGTGVIDEQFF
TGTGCCAGTAGCAGAACCGGGACAGGGGTCATCGATGAGCAGTTCTTC
>NA|TRBJ2-6|TRBV4-1|TRBD1
CASSQGGQGTSGANVLTF
TGCGCCAGCAGCCAAGGGGGACAGGGGACCTCTGGGGCCAACGTCCTGACTTTC
>NA|TRBJ2-3|TRBV27|NA
CASRPQGQTDTQYF
TGTGCCAGCAGACCCCAGGGGCAAACAGATACGCAGTATTTT
>NA|TRBJ2-2|TRBV27|NA
CASSLVRRNTGELFF
TGTGCCAGCAGTTTAGTGCGGAGGAACACCGGGGAGCTGTTTTTT
>NA|TRBJ2-2|TRBV27|TRBD2
CASSLVGGSTGELFF
TGTGCCAGCAGTTTAGTGGGAGGGTCCACCGGGGAGCTGTTTTTT
>NA|TRBJ2-7|TRBV9|TRBD2
CASSVGTSGGYEQYF
TGTGCCAGCAGCGTGGGGACTAGCGGGGGCTACGAGCAGTACTTC